This entry lists 26 T cell receptor beta chains sequenced from one sample in a study of blood T cell repertoires in COVID-19. Produced via immunoSEQ multiplex PCR; TCRdb's table is partial and in-frame only. This table has about 370,000 clones, roughly nine tenths appearing once. Sequenced sample: PBMCs or T cells enriched from blood (not recorded which). The source is a man aged 18 to 30 who had recovered from COVID-19.

The chain carries TRBV4-1 and TRBJ1-1; TRBD1 agrees at 7 bases. From germline, CDR1 is MGHRA and CDR2 YSYEKL. This CDR3 has 14 residues. Unmatched junction bases numbered 7, after V lost 4 bases and J lost 5 bases. In nucleotides, the CDR3 is TGCGCCAGCAGCCCAAGGGGACAGCTTACTGAAGCTTTCTTT. It is translated as CASSPRGQLTEAFF.

The chain links TRBV12-3 or TRBV12-4 to TRBJ2-1; 7 bases agree with TRBD1. There are 12 residues in the CDR3. Unmatched junction bases numbered 4, after V lost 6 bases and J lost 8 bases. This chain's CDR3 is CASSRQGDEQFF. The CDR3 DNA reads TGTGCCAGCAGCCGACAGGGCGATGAGCAGTTCTTC.

The sample holds one count of this clone. This sequence joins TRBV10-1 and TRBJ1-4; maybe TRBD1 (6 bases). V was cut by 4 bases and J by 8 bases, with 20 bases left in between. The germline CDR1 and CDR2 sequences are WNHNN and SYGVQD (reference sequence). The CDR3 totals 16 residues. The CDR3 nucleotides read TGCGCCAGCAGTGTAATAGGGGGACCCCTTGGAGAAAAACTGTTTTTT. This codes for CASSVIGGPLGEKLFF.

The chain recombines TRBV5-1 with TRBJ1-4; 7 nucleotides agree with TRBD1. The CDR3 has 15 residues. V trimming: 0 bases; J trimming: 8 bases; junction bases outside the gene matches: 7. The germline CDR1 and CDR2 sequences are SGHRS and YFSETQ. The CDR3 region has the DNA TGCGCCAGCAGCTTGGAGGGGGCGAGGTGGGAAAAACTGTTTTTT. It codes for CASSLEGARWEKLFF.

V and J are TRBV7-9 and TRBJ1-2, with D tentatively TRBD1 (6 bases). The CDR3 contains 12 residues. The germline CDR1 and CDR2 sequences are SEHNR and FQNEAQ (reference sequence). V dropped 4 bases and J dropped 4 bases, with 7 bases sitting between them. CDR3 region: CASSSDSYGYTF. CDR3 nucleotide sequence: TGTGCCAGCAGCTCGGACAGCTATGGCTACACCTTC.

The chain recombines TRBV5-1 with TRBJ2-7; the match to TRBD2 covers 11 bases. This CDR3 region has 16 residues. Germline V gene sequence: CDR1 SGHRS, CDR2 YFSETQ. V gave up 4 bases and J gave up 0 bases; unmatched junction bases: 6. The CDR3 spells CASSPSGLADSYEQYF. The CDR3 region has the DNA TGCGCCAGCAGCCCCTCGGGACTAGCGGACTCCTACGAGCAGTACTTC.

J is TRBJ1-1 and V is TRBV12-3 or TRBV12-4, with TRBD1 as a possible D gene (5 bases). V lost 6 bases and J 8 bases, leaving 10 bases between the germline ends. There are 11 residues in the CDR3. CDR3 residues: CASRFDREAFF. The CDR3 DNA reads TGTGCCAGCAGGTTCGACAGAGAAGCTTTCTTT.

The chain is built from TRBV10-3 and TRBJ2-1; 8 bases are a match to TRBD2. Germline CDR1 ENHRY, CDR2 SYGVKD. The CDR3 is 15 residues long. V was clipped by 7 bases and J by 6 bases; unmatched bases: 11. The CDR3 sequence: CAIKSGSGRINEQFF. CDR3 DNA: TGTGCCATCAAGTCGGGGAGCGGGAGAATCAATGAGCAGTTCTTC.

This chain links TRBV7-9 with TRBJ2-7; D may be TRBD1 (6 bases). The CDR3 runs to 13 residues. Deletions cut 6 bases from V and 2 bases from J, with 11 bases between. Germline V lookup: CDR1 SEHNR, CDR2 FQNEAQ (reference sequence). This chain's CDR3 is CASSFAGAYEQYF. The CDR3 nucleotides are TGTGCCAGCAGTTTTGCAGGGGCCTACGAGCAGTACTTC.

The chain recombines TRBV9 with TRBJ2-7, with 13 bases fitting TRBD2. This CDR3 contains 17 residues. Germline values: CDR1 SGDLS, CDR2 YYNGEE. V dropped 0 bases and J dropped 2; count of bases not matched to a gene: 5. CDR3 sequence reads: CASSVATSGGNTYEQYF. The CDR3 coding sequence is TGTGCCAGCAGCGTAGCGACTAGCGGGGGGAACACCTACGAGCAGTACTTC. Together with reference TRBV9 and TRBJ2-7, the CDR3 gives the full variable domain: DSGVTQTPKHLITATGQRVTLRCSPRSGDLSVYWYQQSLDQGLQFLIQYYNGEERAKGNILERFSAQQFPDLHSELNLSSLELGDSALYFCASSVATSGGNTYEQYFGPGTRLTVT.

The chain carries TRBV28 and TRBJ1-4; 7 bases agree with TRBD1. This CDR3 has 16 amino acids. Losses at the gene ends were 5 bases for V and 1 base for J; bases not matched to a gene: 7. Germline V gene lookup returns CDR1 MDHEN and CDR2 SYDVKM. CDR3 in amino acids: CASSLGGRGTNEKLFF. The DNA for the CDR3 is TGTGCCAGCAGTCTAGGGGGCCGAGGAACTAATGAAAAACTGTTTTTT.

V is TRBV19 and J is TRBJ1-2; possibly TRBD1 for D (5 bases). CDR1 LNHDA and CDR2 SQIVND come from the germline V gene (reference sequence). V was cut by 4 bases and J by 3 bases, with 12 bases left in between. The length of the CDR3 is 14 residues. The CDR3 here is CASSTPDRHYGYTF. The CDR3 coding sequence is TGTGCCAGTAGTACTCCCGACAGACACTATGGCTACACCTTC.

About this clone itself: The sample contains more than one DNA sequence encoding this CDR3. V usage is TRBV18 and J usage is TRBJ1-2, with unresolved D. Germline CDR1 is KGHSH and CDR2 is LQKENI. V was pared by 3 bases and J by 1 base, with 6 bases between. CDR3 size: 13 residues. CDR3 sequence: CASSPRGNYGYTF. CDR3 in DNA: TGTGCCAGCTCACCTCGGGGTAACTATGGCTACACCTTC.

The chain links TRBV5-1 to TRBJ2-5; D might be TRBD2 (5 bases). The CDR3 is made up of 13 amino acids. Germline assignment: CDR1 SGHRS and CDR2 YFSETQ. V was shortened by 4 bases and J by 4 bases, with 11 bases between the two germline ends. The CDR3 DNA sequence: TGCGCCAGCAGCCCCGGGAACGGAGAGACCCAGTACTTC. Amino acids: CASSPGNGETQYF.

This chain uses TRBV5-4 with TRBJ2-5, with TRBD1 matching over 9 bases. J gave up 0 bases and V 5 bases, and 8 bases lay outside the gene matches. Germline assignment: CDR1 SGHNT and CDR2 YYREEE (reference sequence). The CDR3 runs to 16 residues. The CDR3 protein is CASRLTGTGNQETQYF. The CDR3 nucleotides read TGTGCCAGCAGGCTGACCGGGACAGGGAACCAAGAGACCCAGTACTTC.

The chain carries TRBV7-9 and TRBJ2-1; a possible D gene is TRBD2 (5 bases). The CDR3 runs to 15 residues. V was clipped by 0 bases and J by 10 bases, with 16 bases between them. CDR1 and CDR2 from the germline V gene are SEHNR and FQNEAQ (reference sequence). The CDR3 DNA reads TGTGCCAGCAGCTTAGCCGCGGGCCCCGGGTGGGAGCAGTTCTTC. This translates into CASSLAAGPGWEQFF.

Details on this clone: The sample has other DNA sequences that encode this CDR3 too. This sequence joins TRBV19 and TRBJ2-3, with 9 bases aligning to TRBD2. The germline V gene encodes CDR1 LNHDA and CDR2 SQIVND (reference sequence). V dropped 3 bases and J dropped 3; count of bases not matched to a gene: 4. This CDR3 region has 15 residues. CDR3 region: CASSMTSGRTDTQYF. For the CDR3, the DNA is TGTGCCAGTAGTATGACCAGCGGGAGGACAGATACGCAGTATTTT. Based on the CDR3 plus reference TRBV19 and TRBJ2-3, the full variable domain is DGGITQSPKYLFRKEGQNVTLSCEQNLNHDAMYWYRQDPGQGLRLIYYSQIVNDFQKGDIAEGYSVSREKKESFPLTVTSAQKNPTAFYLCASSMTSGRTDTQYFGPGTRLTVL.

The CDR3 region is CASSQGGINRGAEQYF. CDR3 DNA sequence: TGTGCCAGCAGCCAAGGAGGAATTAACAGGGGAGCCGAGCAGTACTTC. The chain has TRBV3-1 (or the pseudogene TRBV3-2) and TRBJ2-7, with 7 bases matching TRBD1. This CDR3 is 16 amino acids long. The germline CDR1 and CDR2 sequences are LGHDT and YNNKEL (reference sequence). V was clipped by 1 base and J by 6 bases; unmatched bases: 12.

This clone has ten or more counts. This chain links TRBV5-6 with TRBJ2-3; 9 nucleotides match TRBD2. The V and J ends lost 2 bases and 2 bases, in that order; junction bases with no gene match: 6. Germline assignment: CDR1 SGHDT and CDR2 YYEEEE. The CDR3 totals 16 residues. The CDR3 nucleotides read TGTGCCAGCAGCTTCTTAGCGGGGGATACCACAGATACGCAGTATTTT. This encodes CASSFLAGDTTDTQYF.

This chain links TRBV19 with TRBJ1-2, with D possibly being TRBD1 (6 bases). Trimming removed 6 bases at V and 5 bases at J, with 22 bases between. The CDR3 is made up of 16 amino acids. CDR1 LNHDA and CDR2 SQIVND come from the germline V gene (reference sequence). The CDR3 sequence: CASRFLRQDQHYGYTF. CDR3 DNA sequence: TGTGCCAGTAGATTTCTCAGACAGGACCAACATTATGGCTACACCTTC.

The chain couples TRBV1 to TRBJ2-2; the table's D call, TRBD2, was not checked against the DNA. TRBV1 is a known pseudogene. The CDR3 runs 13 residues. DNA of the CDR3: TGCACCAGCAGCCAAGTATTCTCCGGGGAGCTGTTTTTT. Protein product: CTSSQVFSGELFF.

The genes are TRBV12-5 and TRBJ2-5; 11 bases line up with TRBD2. The CDR3 contains 15 residues. Losses at the gene ends were 1 base for V and 4 bases for J; bases not matched to a gene: 2. Germline V CDR1 and CDR2: LGHNT, FRNRAP. The CDR3 sequence: CASGLGLAGGETQYF. DNA for the CDR3: TGTGCTAGTGGTTTGGGGCTAGCGGGGGGAGAGACCCAGTACTTC.

The gene calls are TRBV29-1 and TRBJ1-1; TRBD1 matches 12 bases. Germline V CDR1 and CDR2: SQVTM, ANQGSEA. The CDR3 length is 16 residues. V was pared by 4 bases and J by 4 bases, with 10 bases of the junction left unmatched. As DNA, the CDR3 is TGCAGCGTTGGCCCCGGGACAGGGGGCTTTTCCACTGAAGCTTTCTTT. Its translation is CSVGPGTGGFSTEAFF.

This clone is a singleton in its sample. The chain couples TRBV28 to TRBJ2-7; 10 nucleotides line up with TRBD1. CDR3 length equals 14 residues. V lost 4 bases to trimming and J lost 6 bases; unmatched junction nucleotides: 6. Germline CDR1 and CDR2: MDHEN and SYDVKM. This CDR3 reads CASSSGQGFSEQYF. The CDR3 DNA sequence: TGTGCCAGCAGTTCGGGACAGGGGTTCAGCGAGCAGTACTTC.

This rearrangement joins TRBV12-3 or TRBV12-4 to TRBJ1-2; 7 positions agree with TRBD1. With 6 bases clipped from V and 2 bases from J, the junction kept 3 bases outside the gene matches. The CDR3 length is 13 residues. The CDR3 loop reads CASRIQGNYGYTF. DNA for the CDR3: TGTGCCAGCAGGATACAGGGGAACTATGGCTACACCTTC.

The V call is TRBV3-1 (or the pseudogene TRBV3-2), the J call TRBJ1-2; 7 bases are shared with TRBD1. This CDR3 spans 14 amino acids. CDR1 LGHDT and CDR2 YNNKEL come from the germline V gene (reference sequence). Germline trimming cut 4 bases from V and 4 bases from J; bases unmatched to any gene: 6. The CDR3: CASSPTWDSYGYTF. The CDR3 region has the DNA TGTGCCAGCAGCCCGACGTGGGACAGCTATGGCTACACCTTC.